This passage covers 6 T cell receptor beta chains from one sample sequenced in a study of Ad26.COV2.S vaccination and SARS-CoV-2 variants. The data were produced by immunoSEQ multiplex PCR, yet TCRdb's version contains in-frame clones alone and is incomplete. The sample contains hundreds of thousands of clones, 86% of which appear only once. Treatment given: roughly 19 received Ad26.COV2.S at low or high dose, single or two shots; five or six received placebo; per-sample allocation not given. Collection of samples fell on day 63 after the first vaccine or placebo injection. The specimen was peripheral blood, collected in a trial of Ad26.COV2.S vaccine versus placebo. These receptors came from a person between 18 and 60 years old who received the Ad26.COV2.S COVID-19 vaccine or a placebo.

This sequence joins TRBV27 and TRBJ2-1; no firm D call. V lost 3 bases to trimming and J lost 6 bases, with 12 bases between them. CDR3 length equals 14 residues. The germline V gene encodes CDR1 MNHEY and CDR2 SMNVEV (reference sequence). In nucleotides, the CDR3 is TGTGCCAGCAGTTTGGGATTACAAGTCAATGAGCAGTTCTTC. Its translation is CASSLGLQVNEQFF.

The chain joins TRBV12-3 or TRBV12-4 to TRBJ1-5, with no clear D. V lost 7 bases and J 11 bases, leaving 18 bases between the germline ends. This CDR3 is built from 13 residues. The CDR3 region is CASTPDGQIAQHF. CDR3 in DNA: TGTGCCAGCACCCCGGACGGGCAAATCGCCCAGCATTTT.

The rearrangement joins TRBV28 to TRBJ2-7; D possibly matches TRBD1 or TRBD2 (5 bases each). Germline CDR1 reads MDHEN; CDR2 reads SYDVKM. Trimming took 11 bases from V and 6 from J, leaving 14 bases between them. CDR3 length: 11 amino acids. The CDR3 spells CAGGDRLEQYF. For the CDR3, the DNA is TGTGCCGGTGGGGACCGCCTCGAGCAGTACTTC. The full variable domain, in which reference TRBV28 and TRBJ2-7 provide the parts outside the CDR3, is DVKVTQSSRYLVKRTGEKVFLECVQDMDHENMFWYRQDPGLGLRLIYFSYDVKMKEKGDIPEGYSVSREKKERFSLILESASTNQTSMYLCAGGDRLEQYFGPGTRLTVT.

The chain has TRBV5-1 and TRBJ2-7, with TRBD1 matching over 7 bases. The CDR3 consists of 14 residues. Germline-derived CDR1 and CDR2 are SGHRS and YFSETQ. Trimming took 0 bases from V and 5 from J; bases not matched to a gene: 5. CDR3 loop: CASSLGQGWDEQYF. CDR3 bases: TGCGCCAGCAGCTTGGGACAGGGCTGGGACGAGCAGTACTTC.

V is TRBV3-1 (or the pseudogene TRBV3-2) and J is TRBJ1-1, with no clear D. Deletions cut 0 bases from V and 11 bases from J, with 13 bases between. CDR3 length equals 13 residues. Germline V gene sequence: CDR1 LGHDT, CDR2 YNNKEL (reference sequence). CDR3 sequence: CASSQDLHPVAFF. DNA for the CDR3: TGTGCCAGCAGCCAAGACCTGCACCCGGTGGCTTTCTTT.

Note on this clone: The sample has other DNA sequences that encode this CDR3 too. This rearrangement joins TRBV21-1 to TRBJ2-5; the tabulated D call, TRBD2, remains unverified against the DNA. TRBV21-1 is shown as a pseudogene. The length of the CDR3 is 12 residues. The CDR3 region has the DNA TGTGCCAGCAGCAAACAGCGAGAGACCCAGTACTTC. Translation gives CASSKQRETQYF.